Listed below are T cell receptor beta chains from one sample, sequenced in a study of blood T cells in healthy people across ages. TCRdb called the 5' RACE reads again in MiXCR, with one record for every CDR3 protein. The table shows 550,000 to 700,000 distinct CDR3 sequences, with approximately 27% occurring only once. Sequencing used blood. The origin of the receptors is a woman in her sixties or seventies in good health. Each CDR3 is given with its conserved first and last residue. The order of the fields is CDR3 length, clone size, J gene, D gene, V gene, CDR3 protein, CDR3 DNA. A D gene is named only where the DNA matches it firmly. Size tells how often a clone was seen (once, few, many) or the class of an expanded clone, and some rows leave it out.

len: 18
abundance: NA
j_gene: TRBJ2-7
d_gene: TRBD1
v_gene: TRBV6-2/TRBV6-3
CDR3aa: CASSATRTGGSLSYEQYF
CDR3nt: TGTGCCAGCAGCGCAACGCGGACAGGGGGCTCCCTGTCCTACGAGCAGTACTTC

len: 14
abundance: NA
j_gene: TRBJ2-4
d_gene: NA
v_gene: TRBV11-2
CDR3aa: CASSSWTAINIQYF
CDR3nt: TGTGCCAGCAGCTCCTGGACAGCCATAAACATTCAGTACTTC

len: 15
abundance: few
j_gene: TRBJ1-1
d_gene: TRBD1
v_gene: TRBV5-6
CDR3aa: CASRHRGQLNTEASF
CDR3nt: TGTGCCAGCAGGCACAGGGGGCAATTGAACACTGAAGCCTCCTTT

len: 15
abundance: many
j_gene: TRBJ1-2
d_gene: TRBD1
v_gene: TRBV29-1
CDR3aa: CSVHGQGAEGYGYTF
CDR3nt: TGCAGCGTCCATGGACAGGGGGCCGAGGGCTATGGCTACACCTTC

len: 16
abundance: NA
j_gene: TRBJ2-1
d_gene: NA
v_gene: TRBV4-1
CDR3aa: CASSQLGGAASNEQFF
CDR3nt: TGCGCCAGCAGCCAATTGGGCGGGGCAGCCTCAAATGAGCAGTTCTTC

len: 14
abundance: NA
j_gene: TRBJ2-1
d_gene: TRBD1
v_gene: TRBV20-1
CDR3aa: CSARDGRGRVEQFF
CDR3nt: TGCAGTGCTAGAGACGGCAGGGGGCGGGTTGAGCAGTTCTTC

len: 14
abundance: NA
j_gene: TRBJ2-3
d_gene: NA
v_gene: TRBV20-1
CDR3aa: CSARVGVELYTQYF
CDR3nt: TGCAGTGCTAGGGTGGGAGTCGAACTCTATACGCAGTATTTT

len: 14
abundance: NA
j_gene: TRBJ1-6
d_gene: NA
v_gene: TRBV6-2/TRBV6-3
CDR3aa: CASNDIRYNSPLHF
CDR3nt: TGTGCCAGCAACGACATCCGCTATAATTCACCCCTCCACTTT

len: 14
abundance: few
j_gene: TRBJ2-7
d_gene: NA
v_gene: TRBV5-1
CDR3aa: CASSLATGIYEQYF
CDR3nt: TGCGCCAGCAGCTTGGCCACAGGGATCTACGAGCAGTACTTC

len: 15
abundance: NA
j_gene: TRBJ2-3
d_gene: TRBD2
v_gene: TRBV12-3/TRBV12-4
CDR3aa: CASRGTSVGADTQYF
CDR3nt: TGTGCCAGCAGAGGGACTAGCGTTGGCGCAGATACGCAGTATTTT

len: 14
abundance: NA
j_gene: TRBJ2-5
d_gene: NA
v_gene: TRBV20-1
CDR3aa: CSARGPTREETQYF
CDR3nt: TGCAGTGCTAGAGGACCTACTCGGGAAGAGACCCAGTACTTC

len: 13
abundance: few
j_gene: TRBJ2-7
d_gene: NA
v_gene: TRBV6-2/TRBV6-3
CDR3aa: CASTRQPKCEQYF
CDR3nt: TGTGCCAGCACCAGACAGCCAAAATGCGAGCAGTACTTC

len: 12
abundance: NA
j_gene: TRBJ2-1
d_gene: TRBD1
v_gene: TRBV7-9
CDR3aa: CASSLFRDRLFF
CDR3nt: TGTGCCAGCAGCTTATTCCGGGACAGATTGTTCTTC

len: 16
abundance: NA
j_gene: TRBJ2-7
d_gene: NA
v_gene: TRBV4-2
CDR3aa: CASSQDWAGFAYEQYF
CDR3nt: TGTGCCAGCAGCCAAGATTGGGCGGGGTTTGCCTACGAGCAGTACTTC

len: 14
abundance: few
j_gene: TRBJ2-2
d_gene: TRBD1
v_gene: TRBV27
CDR3aa: CASGDRTNTGELFF
CDR3nt: TGTGCCAGCGGGGACAGAACGAACACCGGGGAGCTGTTTTTT

len: 13
abundance: NA
j_gene: TRBJ1-3
d_gene: NA
v_gene: TRBV7-3
CDR3aa: CASSLYLGNTIYF
CDR3nt: TGTGCCAGCAGCTTATATCTAGGAAACACCATATATTTT

len: 14
abundance: NA
j_gene: TRBJ1-2
d_gene: NA
v_gene: TRBV10-3
CDR3aa: CAISERGATYGYTF
CDR3nt: TGTGCCATCAGTGAGAGAGGGGCGACCTATGGCTACACCTTC

len: 15
abundance: NA
j_gene: TRBJ1-2
d_gene: NA
v_gene: TRBV12-3/TRBV12-4
CDR3aa: CASSLGAGVNYGYTF
CDR3nt: TGTGCCAGCAGTTTAGGGGCAGGGGTAAACTATGGCTACACCTTC

len: 11
abundance: many
j_gene: TRBJ2-5
d_gene: NA
v_gene: TRBV12-3/TRBV12-4
CDR3aa: CASSTSETQYF
CDR3nt: TGTGCCAGCAGTACGTCCGAGACCCAGTACTTC

len: 16
abundance: few
j_gene: TRBJ2-6
d_gene: NA
v_gene: TRBV11-3
CDR3aa: CASSQQGPSGASVLTF
CDR3nt: TGTGCCAGCAGCCAACAGGGTCCCTCTGGGGCCAGCGTCCTGACTTTC